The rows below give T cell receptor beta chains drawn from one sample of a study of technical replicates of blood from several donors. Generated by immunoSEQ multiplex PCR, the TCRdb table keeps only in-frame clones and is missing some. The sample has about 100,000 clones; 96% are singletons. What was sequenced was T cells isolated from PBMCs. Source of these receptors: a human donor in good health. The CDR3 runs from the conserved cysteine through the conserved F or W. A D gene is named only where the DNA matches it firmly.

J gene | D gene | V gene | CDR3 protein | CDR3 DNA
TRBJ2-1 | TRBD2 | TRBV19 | CASRDPGLNFVDEQFF | TGTGCCAGTAGGGACCCGGGACTAAACTTTGTGGATGAGCAGTTCTTC
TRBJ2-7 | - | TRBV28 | CASSEAALGYEQYF | TGTGCCAGCAGTGAGGCAGCCCTAGGCTACGAGCAGTACTTC
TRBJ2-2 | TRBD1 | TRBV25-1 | CASSGPDRVNTGELFF | TGTGCCAGCAGTGGCCCCGACAGGGTGAACACCGGGGAGCTGTTTTTT
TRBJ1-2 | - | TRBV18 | CASSRNEGVDGYTF | TGTGCCAGCTCACGGAACGAAGGAGTCGATGGCTACACCTTC
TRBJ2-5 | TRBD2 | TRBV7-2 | CASSSLLSGAEKETQYF | TGTGCCAGCAGCTCCCTGCTTAGCGGGGCTGAAAAAGAGACCCAGTACTTC
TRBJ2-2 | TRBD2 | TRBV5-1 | CASSLGNSGSTGELFF | TGCGCCAGCAGCTTGGGGAATAGCGGGAGTACCGGGGAGCTGTTTTTT
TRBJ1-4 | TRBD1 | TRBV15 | CATSSQGESDYEKLFF | TGTGCCACCAGCAGTCAGGGGGAGTCTGATTATGAAAAACTGTTTTTT
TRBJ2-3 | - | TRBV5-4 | CASRRDFGPDTQYF | TGTGCCAGCAGGCGGGACTTTGGCCCGGATACGCAGTATTTT
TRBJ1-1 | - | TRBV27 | CASRPRVGEAFF | TGTGCCAGCAGGCCCCGGGTAGGTGAAGCTTTCTTT
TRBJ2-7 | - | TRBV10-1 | CASSDSDSFYEQYF | TGCGCCAGCAGTGATTCGGACAGTTTCTACGAGCAGTACTTC
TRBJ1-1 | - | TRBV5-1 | CASSSSGTGGFF | TGCGCCAGCAGCTCGTCCGGGACCGGGGGTTTCTTT
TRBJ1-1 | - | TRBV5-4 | CASTAEVNTEAFF | TGTGCCAGCACCGCGGAGGTTAACACTGAAGCTTTCTTT
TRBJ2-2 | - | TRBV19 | CASSMWPPTVNTGELFF | TGTGCCAGTAGTATGTGGCCCCCGACAGTTAACACCGGGGAGCTGTTTTTT
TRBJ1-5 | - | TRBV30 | CALETGYNQPQHF | TGTGCCTTGGAGACGGGGTACAATCAGCCCCAGCATTTT
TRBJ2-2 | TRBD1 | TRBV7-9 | CASSLLPTGAGTGELFF | TGTGCCAGCAGCTTACTTCCGACAGGGGCGGGCACCGGGGAGCTGTTTTTT
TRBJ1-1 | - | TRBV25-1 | CASSGGDTEAFF | TGTGCCAGCAGTGGCGGGGACACTGAAGCTTTCTTT
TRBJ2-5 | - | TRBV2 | CTSKTQYF | TGTACGAGTAAGACCCAGTACTTC
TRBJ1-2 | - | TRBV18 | CASSPGDIGNYGYTF | TGTGCCAGCTCACCCGGGGACATTGGAAACTATGGCTACACCTTC
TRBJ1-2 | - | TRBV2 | CASSDPGGRGYTF | TGTGCCAGCAGCGATCCTGGAGGGAGAGGCTACACCTTC
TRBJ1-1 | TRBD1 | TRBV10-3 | CAIRDRGHEAFF | TGTGCCATCAGGGACAGGGGTCATGAAGCTTTCTTT
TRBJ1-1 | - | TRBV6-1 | CASSNLAFF | TGTGCCAGCAGCAACTTGGCTTTCTTT
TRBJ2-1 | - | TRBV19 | CASSIGVALNEQFF | TGTGCCAGTAGTATCGGAGTAGCGTTGAATGAGCAGTTCTTC
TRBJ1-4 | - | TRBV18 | CASSPLIERATNEKLFF | TGTGCCAGCTCACCCCTAATCGAGAGAGCAACTAATGAAAAACTGTTTTTT
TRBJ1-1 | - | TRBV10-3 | CAVTGGNAEAFF | TGTGCCGTCACCGGGGGTAATGCTGAAGCTTTCTTT
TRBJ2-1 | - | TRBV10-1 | CASSDTGRGLYNEQFF | TGCGCCAGCAGTGACACCGGGAGGGGGCTGTACAATGAGCAGTTCTTC